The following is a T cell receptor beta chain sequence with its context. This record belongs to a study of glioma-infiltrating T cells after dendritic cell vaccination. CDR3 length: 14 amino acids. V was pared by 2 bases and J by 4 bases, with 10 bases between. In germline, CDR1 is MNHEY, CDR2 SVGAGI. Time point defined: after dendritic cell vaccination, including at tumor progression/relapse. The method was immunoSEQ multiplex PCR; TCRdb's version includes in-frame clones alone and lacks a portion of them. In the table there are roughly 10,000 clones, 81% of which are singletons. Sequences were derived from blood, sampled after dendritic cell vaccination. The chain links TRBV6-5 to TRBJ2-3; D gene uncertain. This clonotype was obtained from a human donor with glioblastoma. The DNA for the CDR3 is TGTGCCAGCAGTTACCTTCAGGTATCAGATACGCAGTATTTT. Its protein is CASSYLQVSDTQYF.